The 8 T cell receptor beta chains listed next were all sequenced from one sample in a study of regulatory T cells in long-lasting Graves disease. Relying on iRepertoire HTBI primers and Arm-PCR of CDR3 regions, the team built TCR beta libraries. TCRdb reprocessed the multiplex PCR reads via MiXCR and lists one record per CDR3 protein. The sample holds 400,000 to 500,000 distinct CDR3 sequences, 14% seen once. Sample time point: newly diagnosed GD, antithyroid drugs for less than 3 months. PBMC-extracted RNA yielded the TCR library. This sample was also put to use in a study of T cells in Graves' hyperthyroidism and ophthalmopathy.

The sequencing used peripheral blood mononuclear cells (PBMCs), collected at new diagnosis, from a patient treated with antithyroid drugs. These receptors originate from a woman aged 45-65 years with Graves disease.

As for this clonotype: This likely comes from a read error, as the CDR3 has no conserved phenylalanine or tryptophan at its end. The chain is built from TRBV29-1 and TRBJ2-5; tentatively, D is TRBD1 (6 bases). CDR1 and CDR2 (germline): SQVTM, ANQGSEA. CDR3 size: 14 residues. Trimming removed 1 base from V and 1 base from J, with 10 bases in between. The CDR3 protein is CSVEVVGAQETQYL. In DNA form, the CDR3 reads TGCAGCGTTGAAGTCGTGGGGGCCCAAGAGACCCAGTACCTC.

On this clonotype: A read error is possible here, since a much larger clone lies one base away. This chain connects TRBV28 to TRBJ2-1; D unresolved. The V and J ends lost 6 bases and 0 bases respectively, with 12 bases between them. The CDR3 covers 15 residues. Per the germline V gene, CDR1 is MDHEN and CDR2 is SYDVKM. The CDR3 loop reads CASSWMASSYNEQFF. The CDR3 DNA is TGTGCCAGCAGCTGGATGGCGAGCTCCTACAATGAGCAGTTCTTC.

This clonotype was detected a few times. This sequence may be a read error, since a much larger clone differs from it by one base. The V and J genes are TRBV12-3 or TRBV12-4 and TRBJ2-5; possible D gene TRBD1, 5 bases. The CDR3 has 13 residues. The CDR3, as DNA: TGTGCCAGCAGTTTCGGACACCAAGAGACCCAGCACTTC. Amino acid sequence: CASSFGHQETQHF.

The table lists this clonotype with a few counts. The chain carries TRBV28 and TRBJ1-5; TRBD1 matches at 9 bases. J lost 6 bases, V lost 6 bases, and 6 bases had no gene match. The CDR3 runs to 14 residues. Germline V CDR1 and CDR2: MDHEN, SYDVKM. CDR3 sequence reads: CASSRGQGRQPQHF. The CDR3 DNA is TGTGCCAGCAGCCGGGGACAGGGACGTCAGCCCCAGCATTTT.

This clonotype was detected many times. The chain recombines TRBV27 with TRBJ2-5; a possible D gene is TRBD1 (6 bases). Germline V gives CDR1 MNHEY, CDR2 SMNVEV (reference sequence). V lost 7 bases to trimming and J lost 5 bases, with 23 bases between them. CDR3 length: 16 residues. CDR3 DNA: TGTGCCAGCACCGGAACCCGGGGCAGGGGTATTGAGACCCAGTACTTC. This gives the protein CASTGTRGRGIETQYF.

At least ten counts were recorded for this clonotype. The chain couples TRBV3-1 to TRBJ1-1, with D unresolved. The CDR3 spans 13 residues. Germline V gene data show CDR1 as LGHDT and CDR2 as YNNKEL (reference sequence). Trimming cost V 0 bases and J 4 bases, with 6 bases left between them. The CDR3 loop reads CASSQDTGTEAFF. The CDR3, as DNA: TGTGCCAGCAGCCAAGATACGGGCACTGAAGCTTTCTTT.

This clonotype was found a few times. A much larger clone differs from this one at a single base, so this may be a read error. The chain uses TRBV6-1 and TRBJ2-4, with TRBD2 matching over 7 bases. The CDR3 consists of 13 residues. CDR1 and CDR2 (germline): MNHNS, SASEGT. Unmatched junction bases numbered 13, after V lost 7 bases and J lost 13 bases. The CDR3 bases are TGTGCCAGCACGGGGGGTCGGTACAATGAGCAGTACTTC. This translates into CASTGGRYNEQYF.

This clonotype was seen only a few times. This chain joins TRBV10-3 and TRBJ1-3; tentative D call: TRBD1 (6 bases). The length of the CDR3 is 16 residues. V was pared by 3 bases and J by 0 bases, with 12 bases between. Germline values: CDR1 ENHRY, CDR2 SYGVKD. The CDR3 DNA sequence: TGTGCCATCAGTGAAAATGGACAGTCCTCTGGAAACACCATATATTTT. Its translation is CAISENGQSSGNTIYF.